A selection of T cell receptor beta chains follows, all from one sample in a study of CD8+CD57+ T cells in acquired aplastic anemia. TCRdb redid the calling of the reads with MiXCR, one entry per CDR3 protein. The data hold roughly 130,000 distinct CDR3 sequences, with more than 40% observed a single time. The sample was sorted CD4+, CD8+, or CD8+CD57+ T cells (not recorded which) from PBMCs. These receptors were collected from a human donor in good health, serving as a control. The CDR3 runs from the conserved cysteine through the conserved F or W. D genes are given only for firm matches. Where a row states a size, it is once, few, many or the class of an expanded clone; other rows omit it.

V	J	D	size	DNA	CDR3
TRBV7-2	TRBJ2-5	TRBD2	-	TGTGCCAGCAGCTTAGCCCAGACTAGCGGGCCCCAAGAGACCCAGTACTTC	CASSLAQTSGPQETQYF
TRBV19	TRBJ2-3	-	-	TGTGCCAGTAGTATAGGTCCTAGGAGTAGAGATACGCAGTATTTT	CASSIGPRSRDTQYF
TRBV19	TRBJ2-7	TRBD2	-	TGTGCCAGTAGTCTGGGACTAGCGGCATACGAGCAGTACTTC	CASSLGLAAYEQYF
TRBV10-1	TRBJ2-4	-	-	TGCGCCAGCAGTGAGGAACAGTACTTC	CASSEEQYF
TRBV4-1	TRBJ2-3	-	many	TGCGCCAGCAGCCAAGGTCGGCAGAGCACAGATACGCAGTATTTT	CASSQGRQSTDTQYF
TRBV19	TRBJ1-5	-	-	TGTGCCAGTAGTAAGGGGAGGGGTCAGCCCCAGCATTTT	CASSKGRGQPQHF
TRBV5-1	TRBJ2-7	-	-	TGCGCCAGCAGCGCCGGACAGAACACCTACGAGCAGTACTTC	CASSAGQNTYEQYF
TRBV9	TRBJ2-7	-	-	TGTGCCAGCAGCGGGGGCCACTCCTACGAGCAATACTTC	CASSGGHSYEQYF
TRBV29-1	TRBJ2-3	-	few	TGCAGCGTTGAGAGTTTGGGGGATACGCAGTATTTT	CSVESLGDTQYF
TRBV2	TRBJ1-3	-	many	TGTGCCAGCAGTGGATACAGGAACCTACCTGGAAACACCATATATTTT	CASSGYRNLPGNTIYF
TRBV19	TRBJ1-2	-	-	TGTGCCAGTAGTATCGGACGGTTCTATGGCTACACCTTC	CASSIGRFYGYTF
TRBV2	TRBJ2-3	-	-	TGTGCCAGCAGCTCCTCAACGGGGGCCCCTGGGACAGATACGCAGTATTTT	CASSSSTGAPGTDTQYF
TRBV2	TRBJ2-2	-	-	TGTGCCAGCAGTGTTAATTTGGGGTACACCGGGGAGCTGTTTTTT	CASSVNLGYTGELFF
TRBV9	TRBJ1-2	TRBD1	many	TGTGCCAGCAGCGTTGTAGACAGGGACTATGGCTACACCTTC	CASSVVDRDYGYTF
TRBV2	TRBJ1-4	-	many	TGTGCCAGCAGTCTTGAGGGGAATATAAGACTAACTGAAAAACTGTTTTTT	CASSLEGNIRLTEKLFF
TRBV2	TRBJ2-2	TRBD1	many	TGTGCCAGCAAATTCGAGACAGGGGGTAGGACCGGGGAGCTGTTTTTT	CASKFETGGRTGELFF
TRBV10-3	TRBJ2-7	TRBD1	-	TGTGCCATCAGTGCAGGGACAGGGATGCGTTACGAGCAGTACTTC	CAISAGTGMRYEQYF
TRBV11-2	TRBJ2-7	-	many	TGTGCCAGCAGCGCATATCCGGACACTACCTACGAGCAGTACTTC	CASSAYPDTTYEQYF
TRBV19	TRBJ1-2	TRBD1	few	TGTGCCAGTAGTACAGGACAGGTCTATGGCTACACCTTC	CASSTGQVYGYTF
TRBV5-1	TRBJ2-7	-	-	TGCGCCAGCAGCTTGGATTTCGGGGTTTCCGCCCACGAGCAGTACTTC	CASSLDFGVSAHEQYF
TRBV7-2	TRBJ2-5	-	many	TGTGCCAGCAGCTTTGGGGGGGCCCAAGAGACCCAGTACTTC	CASSFGGAQETQYF
TRBV13	TRBJ2-6	-	many	TGTGCCAGCAGCTCGAGAAGCTCTGGGGCCAACGTCCTGACTTTC	CASSSRSSGANVLTF
TRBV20-1	TRBJ2-5	TRBD2	-	TGCAGTGCTGGAGTGGGGGCGGGGGGCCAAGAGACCCAGTACTTC	CSAGVGAGGQETQYF
TRBV7-2	TRBJ1-2	-	-	TGTGCCAGCAGCTTAATGGGACTTGGCTACACCTTC	CASSLMGLGYTF
TRBV20-1	TRBJ1-1	TRBD1	many	TGCAGTGCGAGTACAGGGGGTAACACTGAAGCTTTCTTT	CSASTGGNTEAFF
TRBV25-1	TRBJ2-5	TRBD2	many	TGTGCCAGCAGTGAATCTGCGTTCTGGGGGGGAGAGACCCAGTACTTC	CASSESAFWGGETQYF
TRBV25-1	TRBJ1-1	-	-	TGTGCCAGCAGTGAATATAGCGGCAGAGGGGAAGCTTTCTTT	CASSEYSGRGEAFF
TRBV24-1	TRBJ1-2	-	-	TGTGCCACCAGTGGGTTGACTATAAACTATGGCTACACCTTC	CATSGLTINYGYTF
TRBV6-1	TRBJ2-3	TRBD1	-	TGTGCCAGCAGTGAAGGAAGGGACAGGGGTGGCACAGATACGCAGTATTTT	CASSEGRDRGGTDTQYF
TRBV10-3	TRBJ1-5	-	-	TGTGCCATCAGTTTCTATAGCGATCAGCCCCAGCATTTT	CAISFYSDQPQHF
TRBV19	TRBJ1-1	TRBD1	-	TGTGCCAGTAGTAGAGGACAGGGGGCGACTGAAGCTTTCTTT	CASSRGQGATEAFF
TRBV7-8	TRBJ1-2	-	many	TGTGCCAGCAGCTTAGATAGGGGTAACTATGGCTACACCTTC	CASSLDRGNYGYTF
TRBV19	TRBJ2-7	-	many	TGTGCCAGTAGTATGGTCGGCTACGAGCAGTACTTC	CASSMVGYEQYF
TRBV29-1	TRBJ2-5	-	-	TGCAGCGTTGAACAGGACAGTAATACGTGGACCCAGTACTTC	CSVEQDSNTWTQYF
TRBV28	TRBJ1-3	-	-	TGTGCCAGCAGTTCCGAGCGTAGGACCCACACCATATATTTT	CASSSERRTHTIYF
TRBV7-6	TRBJ2-2	TRBD2	-	TGTGCCAGCAGCCCCCTGACTAGCGACGGTGGCGGGGAGCTGTTTTTT	CASSPLTSDGGGELFF
TRBV4-3	TRBJ1-1	-	many	TGCGCCAGCAGCTCCTCCCTACAGGTTTACGGCACTGAAGCTTTCTTT	CASSSSLQVYGTEAFF
TRBV20-1	TRBJ2-6	-	many	TGCAGTGCTAGAGATATAGGGGATACTGGGGCCAACGTCCTGACTTTC	CSARDIGDTGANVLTF
TRBV11-2	TRBJ2-2	-	-	TGTGCCAGCAGCTTAGGGGGTCGCGGGGCTGCGAACACCGGGGAGCTGTTTTTT	CASSLGGRGAANTGELFF
TRBV5-6	TRBJ1-3	TRBD1	few	TGTGCCAGCAGCTTACTCGGGACAGGGGGTCAAAGCTCTGGAAACACCATATATTTT	CASSLLGTGGQSSGNTIYF
TRBV7-9	TRBJ1-2	-	-	TGTGCCAGCAGCGCGCGACAGGCCTCCCTAGATGGCTACACCTTC	CASSARQASLDGYTF
TRBV10-3	TRBJ1-5	-	-	TGTGCCAGCAGTTACGTGTCGAGCAATCAGCCCCAGCATTTT	CASSYVSSNQPQHF
TRBV9	TRBJ2-7	-	-	TGTGCCAGCAGCGTAAATGGGGGTCGCGAGCAGTACTTC	CASSVNGGREQYF
TRBV7-9	TRBJ2-5	-	many	TGTGCCAGCAGCTTAGCAGGGAGCCAAGAGACCCAGTACTTC	CASSLAGSQETQYF
TRBV11-3	TRBJ2-5	TRBD1	many	TGTGCCAGCAGCTTAAGAACAGGGGGTCAAGAGACCCAGTACTTC	CASSLRTGGQETQYF
TRBV6-1	TRBJ2-1	TRBD2	many	TGTGCCAGCAGAACTAGCGGGAGCTACAATGAGCAGTTCTTC	CASRTSGSYNEQFF
TRBV4-1	TRBJ2-7	-	-	TGCGCCAGCAGCCAAGATCCTCGAAGTACCTACGAGCAGTACTTC	CASSQDPRSTYEQYF
TRBV24-1	TRBJ2-1	TRBD2	many	TGTGCCACCAGTGACCGAGCTAGCGGGGGGGCCCTTGATGAGCAGTTCTTC	CATSDRASGGALDEQFF
TRBV12-3/TRBV12-4	TRBJ2-2	-	-	TGTGCCAGCATGCTAAATGGGGAGCTGTTTTTT	CASMLNGELFF
TRBV10-3	TRBJ1-1	-	medium-sized	TGTGCCATCAGTGCGGTGGGGATGAACACTGAAGCTTTCTTT	CAISAVGMNTEAFF
TRBV10-3	TRBJ2-1	TRBD2	-	TGTGCCATCAGGGAGCGGGGGGTCTCCTACAATGAGCAGTTCTTC	CAIRERGVSYNEQFF
TRBV29-1	TRBJ2-7	-	-	TGCAGCGCCCTCAGGGACTCCGAGCAGTACTTC	CSALRDSEQYF